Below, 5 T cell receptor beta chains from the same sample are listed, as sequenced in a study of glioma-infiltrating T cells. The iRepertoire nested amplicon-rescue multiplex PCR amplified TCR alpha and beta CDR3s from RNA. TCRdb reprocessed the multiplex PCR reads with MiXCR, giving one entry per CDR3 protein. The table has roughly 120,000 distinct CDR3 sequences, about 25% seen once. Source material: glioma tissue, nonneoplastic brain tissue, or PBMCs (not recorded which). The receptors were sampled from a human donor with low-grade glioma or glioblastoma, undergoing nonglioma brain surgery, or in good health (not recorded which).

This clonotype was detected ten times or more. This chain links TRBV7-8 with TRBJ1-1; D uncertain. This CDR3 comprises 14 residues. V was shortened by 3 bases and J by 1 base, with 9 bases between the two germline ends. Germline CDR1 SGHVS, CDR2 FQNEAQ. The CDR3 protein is CASSLRVSNTEAFF. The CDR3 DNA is TGTGCCAGCAGCTTGAGGGTTTCGAACACTGAAGCTTTCTTT.

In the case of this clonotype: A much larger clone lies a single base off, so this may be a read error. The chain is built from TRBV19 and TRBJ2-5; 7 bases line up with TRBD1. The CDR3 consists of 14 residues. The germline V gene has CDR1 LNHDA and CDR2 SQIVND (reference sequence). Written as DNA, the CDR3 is TGTGCCAGTAGTACCGGGACAGTACAAGAGACCCGGTACTTC. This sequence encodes CASSTGTVQETRYF.

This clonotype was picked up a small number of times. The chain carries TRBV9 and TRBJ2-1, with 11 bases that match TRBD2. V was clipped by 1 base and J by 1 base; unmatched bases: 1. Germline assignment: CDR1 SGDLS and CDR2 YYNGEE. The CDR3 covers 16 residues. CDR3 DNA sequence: TGTGCCAGCAGCGTAAGACTAGCGGGGTCCTACAATGAGCAGTTCTTC. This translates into CASSVRLAGSYNEQFF.

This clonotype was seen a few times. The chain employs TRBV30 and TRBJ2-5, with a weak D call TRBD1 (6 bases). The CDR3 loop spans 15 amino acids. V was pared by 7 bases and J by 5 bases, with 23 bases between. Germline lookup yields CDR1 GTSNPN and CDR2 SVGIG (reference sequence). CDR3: CAYQPVGAPEETQYF. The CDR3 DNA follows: TGTGCCTACCAACCCGTGGGGGCTCCGGAGGAGACCCAGTACTTC.

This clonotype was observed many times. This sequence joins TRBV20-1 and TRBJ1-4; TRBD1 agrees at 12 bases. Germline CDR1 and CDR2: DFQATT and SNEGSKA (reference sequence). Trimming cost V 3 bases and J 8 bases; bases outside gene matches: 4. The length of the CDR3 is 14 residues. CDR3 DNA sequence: TGCAGTGCTAGCCCGGGACAGGGGGCGGAAAAACTGTTTTTT. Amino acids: CSASPGQGAEKLFF.